This T cell receptor (beta chain) is drawn from a study of blood T cell repertoires in COVID-19. This clone was seen only a few times. The protocol was immunoSEQ multiplex PCR, while the TCRdb copy is restricted to in-frame clones and leaves out a portion. The sample holds some 70,000 clones, around nine tenths seen once. Germline values: CDR1 MDHEN, CDR2 SYDVKM. This CDR3 has 15 residues. V trimming: 7 bases; J trimming: 4 bases; junction bases outside the gene matches: 11. V is TRBV28 and J is TRBJ1-1; 8 bases match TRBD1. Sequenced sample: peripheral blood. The sequence came from a human donor in a cohort sampled during active COVID-19. Written as DNA, the CDR3 is TGTGCCAGCATAACAAGGACAGGGAGAGGCACTGAAGCTTTCTTT. It encodes CASITRTGRGTEAFF.